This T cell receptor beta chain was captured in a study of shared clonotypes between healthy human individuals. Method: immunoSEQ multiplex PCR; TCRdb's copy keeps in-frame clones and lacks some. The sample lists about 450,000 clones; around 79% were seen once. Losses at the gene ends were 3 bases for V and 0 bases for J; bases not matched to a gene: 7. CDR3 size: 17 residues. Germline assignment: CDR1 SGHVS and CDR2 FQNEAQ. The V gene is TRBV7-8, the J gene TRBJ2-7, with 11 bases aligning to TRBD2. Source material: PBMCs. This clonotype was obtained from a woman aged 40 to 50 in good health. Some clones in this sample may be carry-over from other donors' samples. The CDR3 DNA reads TGTGCCAGCAGCTTGGGCACCACTAGCGGGAGCTCCTACGAGCAGTACTTC. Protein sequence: CASSLGTTSGSSYEQYF.